Below are 13 T cell receptor beta chains sequenced from a single sample in a study of OX40 agonist ivuxolimab in advanced cancers. The method was immunoSEQ multiplex PCR; TCRdb's version includes in-frame clones alone and lacks a portion of them. Counted here are approximately 72,000 clones, approximately 80% occurring once; the ten biggest clones make up under 2%. The sequencing used CD4+ or CD8+ T cells sorted from blood, collected in a trial of the OX40 agonist ivuxolimab. These receptors all come from an adult with an advanced solid tumor such as melanoma, head and neck, liver or kidney cancer.

The chain combines TRBV19 with TRBJ1-5; no reliable D call. CDR3 length: 16 amino acids. V was cut by 3 bases and J by 0 bases, with 12 bases left in between. Germline assignment: CDR1 LNHDA and CDR2 SQIVND (reference sequence). The chain's CDR3 is CASSISRHISNQPQHF. The DNA of the CDR3 is TGTGCCAGTAGTATCTCCAGGCACATTAGCAATCAGCCCCAGCATTTT.

The chain recombines TRBV4-1 with TRBJ2-1, with a possible D match to TRBD2 (5 bases). Germline CDR1 is MGHRA and CDR2 is YSYEKL. The CDR3 covers 16 residues. With 0 bases removed from V and 1 base from J, the gap between germline ends came to 10 bases. This CDR3 is CASSQDPEGSYNEQFF. The CDR3 nucleotides are TGCGCCAGCAGCCAAGACCCAGAGGGATCCTACAATGAGCAGTTCTTC.

The chain couples TRBV5-1 to TRBJ2-2, with 11 bases matching TRBD1. CDR1 and CDR2 from the germline V gene are SGHRS and YFSETQ. The CDR3 extends over 15 amino acids. Trimming removed 6 bases from V and 5 bases from J; junction bases left unmatched: 6. CDR3 sequence: CASTTGTGGTGELFF. The CDR3 bases are TGCGCCAGCACCACCGGGACAGGGGGTACCGGGGAGCTGTTTTTT.

The rearrangement uses TRBV6-1 and TRBJ1-5; D call uncertain. Trimming removed 1 base at V and 3 bases at J, with 10 bases between. CDR3 length: 15 residues. Germline assignment: CDR1 MNHNS and CDR2 SASEGT. The CDR3 loop is CASSEGSAANQPQHF. Here the CDR3 DNA reads TGTGCCAGCAGTGAAGGAAGTGCCGCCAATCAGCCCCAGCATTTT.

V is TRBV28 and J is TRBJ2-7; D is unresolved. The CDR3 extends over 14 amino acids. CDR1 MDHEN and CDR2 SYDVKM come from the germline V gene. V was trimmed by 3 bases and J by 5 bases, leaving 14 bases between them. CDR3: CASSFGSMADEQYF. The CDR3 nucleotides are TGTGCCAGCAGTTTTGGTTCCATGGCGGACGAGCAGTACTTC.

CDR3 residues: CASSSGGGSGNTIYF. DNA for the CDR3: TGTGCCAGCAGTTCTGGGGGCGGTTCAGGAAACACCATATATTTT. The J gene is TRBJ1-3, the V gene TRBV28; possible D gene TRBD1, 6 bases. Trimming removed 4 bases at V and 4 bases at J, with 14 bases between. The CDR3 runs 15 residues. Germline V gene sequence: CDR1 MDHEN, CDR2 SYDVKM.

The chain couples TRBV2 to TRBJ2-7, with 11 bases lining up with TRBD2. Unmatched junction bases numbered 7, after V lost 6 bases and J lost 3 bases. The germline gives CDR1 SNHLY, CDR2 FYNNEI. CDR3 length equals 15 residues. The DNA of the CDR3 is TGTGCCAGCAGCTACCGGACTAGCGGGTTCTACGAGCAGTACTTC. Its translation is CASSYRTSGFYEQYF.

The rearrangement joins TRBV4-3 to TRBJ2-1, with D perhaps TRBD1 (5 bases). V was shortened by 6 bases and J by 7 bases, with 13 bases between the two germline ends. The CDR3 totals 13 residues. The germline V gene encodes CDR1 LGHNA and CDR2 YSLEER. Written as DNA, the CDR3 is TGCGCCAGCAGTTCCTATCAGGGAAATGAGCAGTTCTTC. The encoded protein is CASSSYQGNEQFF.

This chain joins TRBV30 and TRBJ1-4, with 8 bases fitting TRBD1. The CDR3 covers 14 residues. V lost 4 bases, J lost 7 bases, and 8 bases stayed unmatched. CDR1 GTSNPN and CDR2 SVGIG come from the germline V gene (reference sequence). The CDR3 here is CAWKYRGSSEKLFF. Here the CDR3 DNA reads TGTGCCTGGAAATACAGGGGGAGTAGTGAAAAACTGTTTTTT.

The chain is built from TRBV14 and TRBJ2-3; 8 bases agree with TRBD2. After removal of 0 bases from V and 4 bases from J, the junction contained 6 bases not matched to a gene. Germline-derived CDR1 and CDR2 are SGHDN and FVKESK. The CDR3 sequence is 16 residues long. The CDR3 coding sequence is TGTGCCAGCAGCCAAGACGGGGGGGCTCGTGCAGATACGCAGTATTTT. Its protein is CASSQDGGARADTQYF.

This clone was seen once. The chain uses TRBV28 and TRBJ1-5, with no clear D. V shed 4 bases and J shed 5 bases, with 12 bases lying between them. CDR1 is MDHEN, CDR2 SYDVKM, per germline. The CDR3 extends over 14 amino acids. The CDR3 region has the DNA TGTGCCAGCAGTTCCCCCGGGGTATATCAGCCCCAGCATTTT. This translates into CASSSPGVYQPQHF.

The chain recombines TRBV5-6 with TRBJ1-2, with 9 nucleotides matching TRBD1. Germline values: CDR1 SGHDT, CDR2 YYEEEE. The CDR3 totals 15 residues. Losses at the gene ends were 3 bases for V and 2 bases for J; bases not matched to a gene: 5. The CDR3 DNA follows: TGTGCCAGCAGCTGGGGACAGGGCTGGAACTATGGCTACACCTTC. It is translated as CASSWGQGWNYGYTF.

This clone was picked up one time. This rearrangement joins TRBV11-3 to TRBJ1-1; D possibly corresponds to TRBD1 (6 bases). The V end was cut by 5 bases, the J end by 1 base, with 11 bases between. Germline loops: CDR1 SGHNT, CDR2 YENEEA. CDR3 length: 14 residues. The CDR3 coding sequence is TGTGCCAGCAGCGCTTCAGGGGAGAACACTGAAGCTTTCTTT. This translates into CASSASGENTEAFF.